The entry below describes one T cell receptor beta chain. Clones were sequenced by immunoSEQ multiplex PCR, and TCRdb holds only the in-frame ones, with some missing. The table includes tens of thousands of clones, more than 85% detected once. The data originate from a study of blood T cell repertoires in COVID-19. CDR3 length: 13 residues. The V gene's germline CDR1 is MNHNY and CDR2 SVGAGI (reference sequence). Losses at the gene ends were 5 bases for V and 4 bases for J; bases not matched to a gene: 2. The origin of this receptor is a human donor with active COVID-19. The donor label of this sample is uncertain. The V call is TRBV6-6, the J call TRBJ1-5, with 7 nucleotides matching TRBD1. Sequenced sample: peripheral blood. CDR3 DNA sequence: TGTGCCAGCAGTCAACAGGGGAATCAGCCCCAGCATTTT. This translates into CASSQQGNQPQHF.